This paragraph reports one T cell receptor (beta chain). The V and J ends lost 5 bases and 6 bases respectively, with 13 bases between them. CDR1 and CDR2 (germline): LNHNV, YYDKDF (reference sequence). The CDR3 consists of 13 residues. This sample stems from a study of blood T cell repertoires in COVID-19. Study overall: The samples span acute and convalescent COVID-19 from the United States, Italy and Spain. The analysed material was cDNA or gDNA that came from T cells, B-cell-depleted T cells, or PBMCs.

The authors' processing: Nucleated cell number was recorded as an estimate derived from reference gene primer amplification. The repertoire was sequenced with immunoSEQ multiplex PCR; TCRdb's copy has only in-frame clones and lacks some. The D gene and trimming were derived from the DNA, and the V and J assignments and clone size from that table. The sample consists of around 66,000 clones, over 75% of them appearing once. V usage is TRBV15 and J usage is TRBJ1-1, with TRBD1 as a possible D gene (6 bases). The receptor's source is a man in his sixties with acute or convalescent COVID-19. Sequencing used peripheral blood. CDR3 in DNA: TGTGCCACCAGCGAGGCAGGGGCACCTGAAGCTTTCTTT. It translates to CATSEAGAPEAFF.